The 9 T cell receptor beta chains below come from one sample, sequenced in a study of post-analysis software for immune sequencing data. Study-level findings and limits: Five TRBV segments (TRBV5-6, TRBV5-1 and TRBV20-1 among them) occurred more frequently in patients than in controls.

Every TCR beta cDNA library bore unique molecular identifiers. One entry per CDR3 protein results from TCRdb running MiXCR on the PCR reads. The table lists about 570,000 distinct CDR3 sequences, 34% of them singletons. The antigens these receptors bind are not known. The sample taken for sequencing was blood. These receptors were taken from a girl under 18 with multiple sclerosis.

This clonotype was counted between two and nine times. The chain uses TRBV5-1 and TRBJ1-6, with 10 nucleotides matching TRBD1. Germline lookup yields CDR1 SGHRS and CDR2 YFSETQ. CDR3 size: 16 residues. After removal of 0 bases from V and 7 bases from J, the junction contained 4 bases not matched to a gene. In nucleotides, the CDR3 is TGCGCCAGCAGCTTGGGACAGGGGGCGTCGAATTCACCCCTCCACTTT. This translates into CASSLGQGASNSPLHF.

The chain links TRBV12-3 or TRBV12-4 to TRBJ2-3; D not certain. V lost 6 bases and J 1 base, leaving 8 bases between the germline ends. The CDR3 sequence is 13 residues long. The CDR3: CASRVRGTDTQYF. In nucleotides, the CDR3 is TGTGCCAGCAGGGTCCGGGGCACAGATACGCAGTATTTT.

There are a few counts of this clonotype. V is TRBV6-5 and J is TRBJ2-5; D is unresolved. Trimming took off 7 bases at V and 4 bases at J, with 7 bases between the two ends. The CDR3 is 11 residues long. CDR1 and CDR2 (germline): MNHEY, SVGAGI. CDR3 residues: CASTNGETQYF. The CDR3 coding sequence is TGTGCCAGCACGAACGGAGAGACCCAGTACTTC.

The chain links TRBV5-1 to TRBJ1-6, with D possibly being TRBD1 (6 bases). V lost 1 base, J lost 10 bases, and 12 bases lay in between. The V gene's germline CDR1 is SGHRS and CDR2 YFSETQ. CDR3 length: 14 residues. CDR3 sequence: CASSLFPGDSPLHF. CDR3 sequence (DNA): TGCGCCAGCAGCTTGTTCCCAGGGGACTCACCCCTCCACTTT.

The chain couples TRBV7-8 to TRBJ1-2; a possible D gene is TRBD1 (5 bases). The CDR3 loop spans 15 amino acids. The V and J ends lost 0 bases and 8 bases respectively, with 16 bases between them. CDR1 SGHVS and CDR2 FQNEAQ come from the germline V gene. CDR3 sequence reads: CASSLARGAGYGYTF. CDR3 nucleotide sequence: TGTGCCAGCAGCTTAGCGCGGGGTGCAGGGTACGGCTACACCTTC.

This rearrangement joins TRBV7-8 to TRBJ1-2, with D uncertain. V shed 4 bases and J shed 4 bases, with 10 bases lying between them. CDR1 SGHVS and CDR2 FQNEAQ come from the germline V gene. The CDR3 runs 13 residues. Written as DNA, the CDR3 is TGTGCCAGCAGCTCGGACGGCGGCTATGGCTACACCTTC. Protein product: CASSSDGGYGYTF. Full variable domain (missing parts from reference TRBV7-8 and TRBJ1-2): GAGVSQSPRYKVAKRGQDVALRCDPISGHVSLFWYQQALGQGPEFLTYFQNEAQLDKSGLPSDRFFAERPEGSVSTLKIQRTQQEDSAVYLCASSSDGGYGYTFGSGTRLTVV.

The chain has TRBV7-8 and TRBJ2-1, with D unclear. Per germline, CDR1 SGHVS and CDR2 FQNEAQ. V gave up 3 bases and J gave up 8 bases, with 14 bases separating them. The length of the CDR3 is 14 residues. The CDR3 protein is CASSLGHGRDEQFF. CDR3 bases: TGTGCCAGCAGCTTGGGCCACGGGCGAGATGAGCAGTTCTTC. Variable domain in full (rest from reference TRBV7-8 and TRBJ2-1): GAGVSQSPRYKVAKRGQDVALRCDPISGHVSLFWYQQALGQGPEFLTYFQNEAQLDKSGLPSDRFFAERPEGSVSTLKIQRTQQEDSAVYLCASSLGHGRDEQFFGPGTRLTVL.

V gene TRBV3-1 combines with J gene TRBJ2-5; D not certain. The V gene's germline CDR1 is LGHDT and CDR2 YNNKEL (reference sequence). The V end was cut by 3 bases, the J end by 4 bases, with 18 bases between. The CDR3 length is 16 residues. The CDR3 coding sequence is TGTGCCAGCAGCCAGGGTTTCCGTCCAACCGGAGAGACCCAGTACTTC. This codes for CASSQGFRPTGETQYF.

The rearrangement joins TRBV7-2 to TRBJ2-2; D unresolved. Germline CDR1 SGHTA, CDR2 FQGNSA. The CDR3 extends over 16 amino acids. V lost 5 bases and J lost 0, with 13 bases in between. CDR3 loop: CASSLIPSANTGELFF. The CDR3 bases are TGTGCCAGCAGCCTTATCCCGAGCGCGAACACCGGGGAGCTGTTTTTT.